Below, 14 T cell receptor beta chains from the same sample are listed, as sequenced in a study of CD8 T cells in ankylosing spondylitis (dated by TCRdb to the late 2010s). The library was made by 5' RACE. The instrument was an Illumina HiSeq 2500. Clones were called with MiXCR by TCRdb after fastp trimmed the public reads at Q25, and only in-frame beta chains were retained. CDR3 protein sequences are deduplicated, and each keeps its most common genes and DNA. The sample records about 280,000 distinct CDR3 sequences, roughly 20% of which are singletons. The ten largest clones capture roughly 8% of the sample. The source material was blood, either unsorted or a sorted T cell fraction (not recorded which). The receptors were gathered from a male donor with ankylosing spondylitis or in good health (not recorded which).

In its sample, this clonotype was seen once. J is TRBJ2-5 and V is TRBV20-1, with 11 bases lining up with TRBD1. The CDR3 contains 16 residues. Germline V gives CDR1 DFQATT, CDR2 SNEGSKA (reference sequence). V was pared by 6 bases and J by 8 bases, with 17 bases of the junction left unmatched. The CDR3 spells CSATHRTGGRLDTQYF. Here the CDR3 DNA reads TGCAGTGCCACTCACCGGACAGGGGGCCGGCTGGATACCCAGTACTTC.

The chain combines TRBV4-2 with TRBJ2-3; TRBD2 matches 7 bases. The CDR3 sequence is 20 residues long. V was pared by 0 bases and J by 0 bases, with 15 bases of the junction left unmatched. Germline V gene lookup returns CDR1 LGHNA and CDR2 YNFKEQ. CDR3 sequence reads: CASSQEPAGASRPSTDTQYF. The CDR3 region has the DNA TGTGCCAGCAGCCAAGAGCCCGCGGGAGCAAGCAGACCTAGCACAGATACGCAGTATTTT.

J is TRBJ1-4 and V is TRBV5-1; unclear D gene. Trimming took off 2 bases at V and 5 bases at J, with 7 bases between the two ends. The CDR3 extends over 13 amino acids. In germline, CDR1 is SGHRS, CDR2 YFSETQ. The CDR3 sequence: CASSFDINEKLFF. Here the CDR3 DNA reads TGCGCCAGCAGCTTCGACATAAATGAAAAACTGTTTTTT.

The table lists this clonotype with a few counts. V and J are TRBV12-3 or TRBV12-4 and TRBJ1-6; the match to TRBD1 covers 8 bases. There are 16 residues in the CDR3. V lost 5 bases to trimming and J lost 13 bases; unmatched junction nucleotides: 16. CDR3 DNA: TGTGCCAGCAGTCCACGACAGGGGTCTAGGTCGGAGCCCCTCCACTTT. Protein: CASSPRQGSRSEPLHF.

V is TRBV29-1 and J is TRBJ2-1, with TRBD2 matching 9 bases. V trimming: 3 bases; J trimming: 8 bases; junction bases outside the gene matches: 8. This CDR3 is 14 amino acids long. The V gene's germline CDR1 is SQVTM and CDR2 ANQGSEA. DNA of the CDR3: TGCAGCGTTGATAAACGGCGGGAGGGTTATGAGCAGTTCTTC. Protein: CSVDKRREGYEQFF.

CDR3 region: CASSRSGLETQYF. CDR3 nucleotides: TGCGCCAGCAGCCGGAGCGGTTTAGAGACCCAGTACTTC. The rearrangement joins TRBV4-1 to TRBJ2-5; maybe TRBD2 (5 bases). The V gene's germline CDR1 is MGHRA and CDR2 YSYEKL. There are 13 residues in the CDR3. Trimming removed 4 bases from V and 4 bases from J, with 10 bases in between.

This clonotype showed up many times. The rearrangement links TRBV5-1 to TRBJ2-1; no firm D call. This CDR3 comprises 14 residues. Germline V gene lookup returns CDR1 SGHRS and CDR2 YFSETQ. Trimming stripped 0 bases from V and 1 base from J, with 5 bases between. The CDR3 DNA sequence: TGCGCCAGCAGCTTGGGACTGTCCTACAATGAGCAGTTCTTC. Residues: CASSLGLSYNEQFF.

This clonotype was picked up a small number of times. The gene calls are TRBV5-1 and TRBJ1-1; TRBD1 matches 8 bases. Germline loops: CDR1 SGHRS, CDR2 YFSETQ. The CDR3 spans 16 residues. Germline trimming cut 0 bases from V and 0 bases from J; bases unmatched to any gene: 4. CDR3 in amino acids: CASSLAGGGLNTEAFF. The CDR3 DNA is TGCGCCAGCAGCTTGGCAGGGGGCGGTTTGAACACTGAAGCTTTCTTT. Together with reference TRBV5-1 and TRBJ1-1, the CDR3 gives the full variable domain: KAGVTQTPRYLIKTRGQQVTLSCSPISGHRSVSWYQQTPGQGLQFLFEYFSETQRNKGNFPGRFSGRQFSNSRSEMNVSTLELGDSALYLCASSLAGGGLNTEAFFGQGTRLTVV.

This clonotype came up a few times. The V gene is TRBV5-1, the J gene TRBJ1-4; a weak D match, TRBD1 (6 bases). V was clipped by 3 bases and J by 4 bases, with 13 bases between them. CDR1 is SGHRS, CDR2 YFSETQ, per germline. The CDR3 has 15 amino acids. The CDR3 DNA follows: TGCGCCAGCAGCTCAGGAGGGGGGCGTAATGAAAAACTGTTTTTT. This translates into CASSSGGGRNEKLFF.

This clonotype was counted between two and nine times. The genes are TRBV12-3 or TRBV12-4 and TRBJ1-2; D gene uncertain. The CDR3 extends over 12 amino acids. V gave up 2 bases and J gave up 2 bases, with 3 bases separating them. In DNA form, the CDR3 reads TGTGCCAGCAGTTTACTAAACTATGGCTACACCTTC. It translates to CASSLLNYGYTF.

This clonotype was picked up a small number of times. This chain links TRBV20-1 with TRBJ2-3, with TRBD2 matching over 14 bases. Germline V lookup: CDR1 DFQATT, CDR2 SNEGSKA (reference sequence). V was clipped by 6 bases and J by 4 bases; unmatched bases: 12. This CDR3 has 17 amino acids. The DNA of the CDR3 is TGCAGTGCCCCGGATCCGGGACTAGCGGGAGTTTCAGATACGCAGTATTTT. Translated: CSAPDPGLAGVSDTQYF.

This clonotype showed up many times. CDR3 sequence (DNA): TGCAGTGCTAGATCTAGCGGGTCCAATGAGCAGTTCTTC. It translates to CSARSSGSNEQFF. The chain has TRBV20-1 and TRBJ2-1, with 8 positions matching TRBD2. Germline CDR1 is DFQATT and CDR2 is SNEGSKA (reference sequence). Trimming took 2 bases from V and 6 from J; bases not matched to a gene: 3. The CDR3 extends over 13 amino acids.

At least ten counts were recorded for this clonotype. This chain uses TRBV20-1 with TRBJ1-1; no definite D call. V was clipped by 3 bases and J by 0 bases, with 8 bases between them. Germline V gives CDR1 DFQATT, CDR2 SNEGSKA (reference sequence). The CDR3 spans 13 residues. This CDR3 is CSASDRLNTEAFF. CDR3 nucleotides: TGCAGTGCTAGCGACCGATTGAACACTGAAGCTTTCTTT.

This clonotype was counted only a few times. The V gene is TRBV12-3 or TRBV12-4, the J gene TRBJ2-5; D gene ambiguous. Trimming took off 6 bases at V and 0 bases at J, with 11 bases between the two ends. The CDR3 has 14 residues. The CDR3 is CASRADLYQETQYF. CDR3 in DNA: TGTGCCAGCAGGGCCGACTTGTACCAAGAGACCCAGTACTTC.